The TCR beta chain described here comes from a study of cytomegalovirus exposure and HLA in healthy donors. Points on this clone: Its antigen is still unknown.

Trimming took 5 bases from V and 0 from J, leaving 11 bases between them. The CDR3 covers 15 residues. Per the germline V gene, CDR1 is MNHEY and CDR2 is SMNVEV (reference sequence). Study outcomes and limitations: Productive status was seen about 87% or about 30% of the time for most TCR beta V segments in an earlier analysis. Later examination showed HLA-associated TCR beta chains had greater clonal expansion than equally common others. Several V segments, TRBV6-2 and TRBV6-3 among them, could not be told apart and were dropped.

The PCR ran on 60 Vbeta and 13 Jbeta primers. Repertoires were generated with immunoSEQ multiplex PCR, while TCRdb's copy carries only in-frame clones and drops some. In all, the sample yields approximately 150,000 clones. The sample was PBMCs. The chain combines TRBV27 with TRBJ1-5; TRBD1 is a possible D gene (6 bases). The sequence was obtained from a woman aged 40 to 50 in good health and CMV-seronegative. CDR3 in amino acids: CASSSDRISNQPQHF. CDR3 bases: TGTGCCAGCAGTAGCGACAGGATTAGCAATCAGCCCCAGCATTTT.